This T cell receptor (beta chain) was documented in a study of blood T cell repertoires in COVID-19. Study at large: There were acute and convalescent COVID-19 samples, and they came from the United States, Italy and Spain.

Germline CDR1 reads MNHEY; CDR2 reads SMNVEV (reference sequence). This CDR3 region has 13 residues. Trimming shortened V by 5 bases and J by 7 bases, and 14 bases separated the two germline ends. Cohort allocation depended upon clinical history that participants reported. Per the authors' pipeline: Estimation of nucleated cell counts was performed using reference gene primer amplification. This table comes from immunoSEQ multiplex PCR, and its TCRdb copy is limited to in-frame clones, with some not included. The V and J calls and the clone size are those of that table, but D and trimming were determined from the DNA. The sample contains roughly 200,000 clones, around 86% of which appear only once.

The sample comprised PBMCs or T cells enriched from blood (not recorded which). V and J are TRBV27 and TRBJ1-1; D is perhaps TRBD1 (6 bases). The origin of this receptor is a man aged 30 to 45 in a cohort exposed to, infected with or recovered from COVID-19 (not recorded which). CDR3 in DNA: TGTGCCAGCAGTCCGACAGGACCGAGTGAAGCTTTCTTT. Amino acids: CASSPTGPSEAFF.